This T cell receptor beta chain appears in the sequencing data of a study of OX40 agonist ivuxolimab in advanced cancers. Turning to the study itself: Every patient in dose escalation had hepatocellular carcinoma, melanoma, renal cell or head and neck cancer. Study-level points and caveats: Which antigen the expanded peripheral T cells recognized is unknown.

With autoimmune disease history or systemic immunosuppression, patients were excluded. This clone was counted a single time. Antigen specificity is unknown. Sequenced by immunoSEQ multiplex PCR; TCRdb stores in-frame clones only, minus some. This table holds about 100,000 clones, approximately 89% found once. The CDR3 consists of 13 residues. Germline CDR1 and CDR2: LNHDA and SQIVND (reference sequence). The trim removed 8 bases at V and 2 bases at J, leaving 6 bases unmatched. The J gene is TRBJ2-7, the V gene TRBV19; 7 nucleotides line up with TRBD2. This clonotype was sampled from an adult with an advanced solid tumor such as melanoma, head and neck, liver or kidney cancer. This specimen was CD4+ or CD8+ T cells sorted from blood, taken in a trial of the OX40 agonist ivuxolimab. This chain's CDR3 is CASGRGRTYEQYF. For the CDR3, the DNA is TGTGCCAGTGGGCGGGGGAGGACCTACGAGCAGTACTTC.